Shown below are 32 T cell receptor beta chains from a single sample sequenced in a study of T cell responses to AZD1222 COVID-19 vaccine. Some clones are missing from TCRdb's copy, which holds only in-frame ones; the method was immunoSEQ multiplex PCR. The sample lists 250,000 to 300,000 clones; almost 95% were seen once. Sequenced material: peripheral blood, taken 28 days after the second AZD1222 dose. Every receptor here comes from an adult who received the AZD1222 COVID-19 vaccine.

The V gene is TRBV11-2, the J gene TRBJ2-3; D is ambiguous. With 6 bases removed from V and 2 bases from J, the gap between germline ends came to 3 bases. This CDR3 spans 11 amino acids. Germline V gene sequence: CDR1 SGHAT, CDR2 FQNNGV. DNA for the CDR3: TGTGCCAGCAGTGTCACAGATACGCAGTATTTT. It yields the protein CASSVTDTQYF.

V and J are TRBV6-5 and TRBJ1-2; a possible D gene is TRBD1 (5 bases). Germline CDR1 is MNHEY and CDR2 is SVGAGI. The CDR3 extends over 12 amino acids. The V gene lost 6 bases and the J gene lost 2 bases, with 7 bases spanning the gap. CDR3 amino acids: CASRWGNYGYTF. The CDR3 region has the DNA TGTGCCAGCAGGTGGGGGAACTATGGCTACACCTTC.

The genes are TRBV5-4 and TRBJ1-1, with unresolved D. V lost 2 bases, J lost 1 base, and 3 bases lay in between. Germline values: CDR1 SGHNT, CDR2 YYREEE (reference sequence). The CDR3 covers 12 residues. The CDR3 protein is CASSFRNTEAFF. The DNA for the CDR3 is TGTGCCAGCAGCTTCCGGAACACTGAAGCTTTCTTT.

The chain recombines TRBV28 with TRBJ2-1; D is unresolved. Deletions cut 6 bases from V and 6 bases from J, with 18 bases between. The CDR3 spans 15 residues. Per germline, CDR1 MDHEN and CDR2 SYDVKM. CDR3 DNA: TGTGCCAGCAGCATAGCCTCTGGTCGCATCAATGAGCAGTTCTTC. Its protein is CASSIASGRINEQFF.

This chain uses TRBV30 with TRBJ2-1; D ambiguous. The CDR3 runs to 14 residues. V was trimmed by 4 bases and J by 9 bases, leaving 19 bases between them. The germline gives CDR1 GTSNPN, CDR2 SVGIG (reference sequence). This chain's CDR3 is CAWTRTGRRGEQFF. The CDR3 region has the DNA TGTGCCTGGACTAGGACGGGTCGTCGTGGTGAGCAGTTCTTC.

This sequence joins TRBV28 and TRBJ2-7, with D unresolved. The germline V and J ends were trimmed by 4 bases and 6 bases, with 10 bases remaining between them. The CDR3 runs to 12 residues. Germline CDR1 is MDHEN and CDR2 is SYDVKM. The CDR3, as DNA: TGTGCCAGCAGTTCCCCCAGGCGCGAGCAGTACTTC. Protein product: CASSSPRREQYF.

The chain employs TRBV3-1 (or the pseudogene TRBV3-2) and TRBJ2-5; perhaps TRBD1 as D (6 bases). Germline loops: CDR1 LGHDT, CDR2 YNNKEL (reference sequence). This CDR3 region has 13 residues. With 3 bases removed from V and 5 bases from J, the gap between germline ends came to 10 bases. The CDR3 here is CASSHQGWETQYF. In DNA form, the CDR3 reads TGTGCCAGCAGCCACCAGGGGTGGGAGACCCAGTACTTC.

To note about this clone: A much larger clone is a single base away; this may be a read error. The rearrangement links TRBV5-4 to TRBJ2-7, with 9 bases matching TRBD1. Germline loops: CDR1 SGHNT, CDR2 YYREEE (reference sequence). There are 14 residues in the CDR3. With 5 bases clipped from V and 1 base from J, the junction kept 4 bases outside the gene matches. CDR3 bases: TGTGCCAGCAGTTTCGGACAGGGGTCCTACGAGCAGTACTTC. Protein sequence: CASSFGQGSYEQYF.

This sequence joins TRBV6-2 or TRBV6-3 and TRBJ2-7; tentatively, D is TRBD1 or TRBD2 (6 bases each). V lost 6 bases and J 4 bases, leaving 16 bases between the germline ends. Germline V lookup: CDR1 MNHEY, CDR2 SVGEGT. CDR3 length: 14 amino acids. CDR3 coding DNA: TGTGCCAGCAGCCTAGGGGGGAGCGATTACGAGCAGTACTTC. This codes for CASSLGGSDYEQYF.

J is TRBJ2-4 and V is TRBV11-2; D may match TRBD1 or TRBD2 (5 bases each). Per germline, CDR1 SGHAT and CDR2 FQNNGV. This CDR3 is built from 14 residues. The germline V and J ends were trimmed by 5 bases and 5 bases, with 13 bases remaining between them. CDR3 nucleotide sequence: TGTGCCAGCAGCCCAGGGACCTGGCAAAACATTCAGTACTTC. Its protein is CASSPGTWQNIQYF. Complete variable domain (other parts from reference TRBV11-2 and TRBJ2-4): EAGVAQSPRYKIIEKRQSVAFWCNPISGHATLYWYQQILGQGPKLLIQFQNNGVVDDSQLPKDRFSAERLKGVDSTLKIQPAKLEDSAVYLCASSPGTWQNIQYFGAGTRLSVL.

V usage is TRBV5-6 and J usage is TRBJ1-2, with a weak D call TRBD1 (6 bases). Trimming stripped 4 bases from V and 8 bases from J, with 15 bases between. The CDR3 runs to 13 residues. Germline CDR1 SGHDT, CDR2 YYEEEE. This chain's CDR3 is CASSPSRGLGYTF. The DNA of the CDR3 is TGTGCCAGCAGCCCTTCACGGGGGCTAGGCTACACCTTC. The whole variable domain, remainder taken from reference TRBV5-6 and TRBJ1-2, is DAGVTQSPTHLIKTRGQQVTLRCSPKSGHDTVSWYQQALGQGPQFIFQYYEEEERQRGNFPDRFSGHQFPNYSSELNVNALLLGDSALYLCASSPSRGLGYTFGSGTRLTVV.

This clone was seen once. The V and J genes are TRBV28 and TRBJ2-7; TRBD2 matches 7 bases. The CDR3 is 14 amino acids. Germline V CDR1 and CDR2: MDHEN, SYDVKM. J lost 4 bases, V lost 6 bases, and 9 bases had no gene match. The CDR3 sequence is CASRPGGRPYEQYF. CDR3 DNA: TGTGCCAGCAGGCCCGGGGGGAGACCTTACGAGCAGTACTTC.

V gene TRBV27 combines with J gene TRBJ1-2, with TRBD1 matching over 8 bases. V lost 5 bases, J lost 6 bases, and 5 bases stayed unmatched. This CDR3 spans 13 amino acids. Germline V gene sequence: CDR1 MNHEY, CDR2 SMNVEV (reference sequence). The CDR3 nucleotides are TGTGCCAGCAGTCTGACAGGGGAAGATGGCTACACCTTC. Its protein product is CASSLTGEDGYTF.

Here the CDR3 DNA reads TGTGCCAGCAGCCTCAGGGCTGAAAAACTGTTTTTT. Translated: CASSLRAEKLFF. The rearrangement links TRBV7-9 to TRBJ1-4; possibly TRBD1 for D (5 bases). Trimming shortened V by 5 bases and J by 7 bases, and 8 bases separated the two germline ends. Germline-derived CDR1 and CDR2 are SEHNR and FQNEAQ (reference sequence). This CDR3 contains 12 residues.

This chain joins TRBV9 and TRBJ2-2; D may be TRBD1 (6 bases). Germline V gene sequence: CDR1 SGDLS, CDR2 YYNGEE. Trimming shortened V by 0 bases and J by 3 bases, and 9 bases separated the two germline ends. This CDR3 is 15 amino acids long. The CDR3 sequence is CASSVGGRHTGELFF. For the CDR3, the DNA is TGTGCCAGCAGCGTAGGGGGGCGGCACACCGGGGAGCTGTTTTTT.

The chain recombines TRBV19 with TRBJ2-2, with D possibly matching TRBD2 (6 bases). Trimming left V 5 bases short and J 5 bases short, with 15 bases between. Germline assignment: CDR1 LNHDA and CDR2 SQIVND (reference sequence). The length of the CDR3 is 15 residues. CDR3 amino acids: CASSPVGTRTGELFF. CDR3 DNA: TGTGCCAGTAGTCCTGTCGGGACTCGTACCGGGGAGCTGTTTTTT. Full variable domain (rest looked up from reference TRBV19 and TRBJ2-2): DGGITQSPKYLFRKEGQNVTLSCEQNLNHDAMYWYRQDPGQGLRLIYYSQIVNDFQKGDIAEGYSVSREKKESFPLTVTSAQKNPTAFYLCASSPVGTRTGELFFGEGSRLTVL.

The rearrangement joins TRBV20-1 to TRBJ2-1, with TRBD2 as a possible D gene (6 bases). V gave up 0 bases and J gave up 12 bases, with 9 bases separating them. The CDR3 runs 11 residues. Germline V CDR1 and CDR2: DFQATT, SNEGSKA (reference sequence). CDR3 nucleotides: TGCAGTGCTAGAGATTCGCGGGGGCAGTTCTTC. This codes for CSARDSRGQFF.

The rearrangement joins TRBV10-3 to TRBJ1-2; 8 bases are a match to TRBD1. V dropped 6 bases and J dropped 5; count of bases not matched to a gene: 5. The CDR3 consists of 13 residues. Germline CDR1 and CDR2: ENHRY and SYGVKD. The CDR3 DNA sequence: TGTGCCATCAGCGCAGGGGGCGGATATGGCTACACCTTC. This translates into CAISAGGGYGYTF.

The V and J genes are TRBV5-4 and TRBJ2-2; D remains unclear. V lost 2 bases, J lost 4 bases, and 9 bases lay in between. CDR1 and CDR2 from the germline V gene are SGHNT and YYREEE (reference sequence). The CDR3 length is 14 residues. The CDR3 is CASSFQDFTGELFF. The CDR3 DNA follows: TGTGCCAGCAGCTTCCAAGACTTCACCGGGGAGCTGTTTTTT. Together with reference TRBV5-4 and TRBJ2-2, the CDR3 gives the full variable domain: ETGVTQSPTHLIKTRGQQVTLRCSSQSGHNTVSWYQQALGQGPQFIFQYYREEENGRGNFPPRFSGLQFPNYSSELNVNALELDDSALYLCASSFQDFTGELFFGEGSRLTVL.

The rearrangement joins TRBV28 to TRBJ2-1; maybe TRBD2 (6 bases). Trimming took 2 bases from V and 4 from J, leaving 12 bases between them. CDR1 and CDR2 from the germline V gene are MDHEN and SYDVKM. The CDR3 has 15 residues. DNA of the CDR3: TGTGCCAGCAGTTTAACTAGCTGGGGGTACAATGAGCAGTTCTTC. Its translation is CASSLTSWGYNEQFF. Using reference TRBV28 and TRBJ2-1 for the parts outside the CDR3, the full variable domain is DVKVTQSSRYLVKRTGEKVFLECVQDMDHENMFWYRQDPGLGLRLIYFSYDVKMKEKGDIPEGYSVSREKKERFSLILESASTNQTSMYLCASSLTSWGYNEQFFGPGTRLTVL.

The chain employs TRBV11-2 and TRBJ1-3; D is ambiguous. Germline CDR1 SGHAT, CDR2 FQNNGV. The V end was cut by 6 bases, the J end by 0 bases, with 12 bases between. This CDR3 comprises 15 residues. The DNA for the CDR3 is TGTGCCAGCAGGAAAGAGCCCGGCTCTGGAAACACCATATATTTT. Protein sequence: CASRKEPGSGNTIYF.

The rearrangement links TRBV6-5 to TRBJ1-6; D is possibly TRBD1 (5 bases). In germline, CDR1 is MNHEY, CDR2 SVGAGI. V lost 6 bases and J 0 bases, leaving 9 bases between the germline ends. The CDR3 has 15 residues. The CDR3 DNA sequence: TGTGCCAGCAGGACAGAGAGCTCCTATAATTCACCCCTCCACTTT. Translation gives CASRTESSYNSPLHF.

The table lists this clone with a count of one. The rearrangement links TRBV15 to TRBJ1-6; TRBD1 might be the D (5 bases). The CDR3 is 15 residues long. Trimming took off 5 bases at V and 5 bases at J, with 13 bases between the two ends. From germline, CDR1 is LNHNV and CDR2 YYDKDF (reference sequence). The CDR3 sequence is CATSADRANNSPLHF. CDR3 bases: TGTGCCACCAGCGCCGACAGAGCAAATAATTCACCCCTCCACTTT. The whole variable domain, filled in from reference TRBV15 and TRBJ1-6, reads DAMVIQNPRYQVTQFGKPVTLSCSQTLNHNVMYWYQQKSSQAPKLLFHYYDKDFNNEADTPDNFQSRRPNTSFCFLDIRSPGLGDTAMYLCATSADRANNSPLHFGNGTRLTVT.

The V and J genes are TRBV7-8 and TRBJ2-5, with a weak D call TRBD1 (5 bases). The V gene's germline CDR1 is SGHVS and CDR2 FQNEAQ. The CDR3 runs 16 residues. V was clipped by 0 bases and J by 1 base, with 12 bases between them. The CDR3 protein is CASSLAHRTFQETQYF. The CDR3 DNA follows: TGTGCCAGCAGCTTAGCGCACAGGACATTCCAAGAGACCCAGTACTTC.

V usage is TRBV2 and J usage is TRBJ2-7, with 7 nucleotides matching TRBD1. Losses at the gene ends were 6 bases for V and 4 bases for J; bases not matched to a gene: 3. The CDR3 contains 12 residues. Germline lookup yields CDR1 SNHLY and CDR2 FYNNEI. The CDR3 bases are TGTGCCAGCAGAAGACAGGGTTACGAGCAGTACTTC. Encoded protein: CASRRQGYEQYF.

The chain employs TRBV28 and TRBJ2-1, with 11 bases fitting TRBD2. This CDR3 is built from 17 residues. The germline gives CDR1 MDHEN, CDR2 SYDVKM. The V gene end was trimmed by 4 bases and the J gene end by 4 bases; junction bases not matched to a gene: 9. The CDR3 region is CASSSLSSGRAYNEQFF. CDR3 nucleotides: TGTGCCAGCAGTTCCTTGAGTAGCGGGAGGGCATACAATGAGCAGTTCTTC.

V gene TRBV29-1 combines with J gene TRBJ2-7; TRBD2 agrees at 8 bases. The CDR3 runs to 13 residues. V was clipped by 4 bases and J by 5 bases; unmatched bases: 7. CDR1 is SQVTM and CDR2 is ANQGSEA in the germline V gene. The DNA for the CDR3 is TGCAGCGTTGTCGCGGGGGGTAGGGACGAGCAGTACTTC. It codes for CSVVAGGRDEQYF.

The DNA for the CDR3 is TGTGCCACCAGTGATCGCAGGACAGGGGGTCATCATTTT. It specifies CATSDRRTGGHHF. This chain links TRBV24-1 with TRBJ1-5, with 10 bases lining up with TRBD1. Trimming removed 3 bases from V and 16 bases from J; junction bases left unmatched: 8. CDR1 is KGHDR, CDR2 SFDVKD, per germline. The CDR3 contains 13 residues.

The chain carries TRBV7-9 and TRBJ2-7; 11 bases match TRBD2. The junction had 3 bases not matched to a gene; V was cut back by 5 bases and J by 0 bases. CDR3 size: 15 residues. Per the germline V gene, CDR1 is SEHNR and CDR2 is FQNEAQ (reference sequence). The CDR3 protein is CASSPSGRSSYEQYF. Here the CDR3 DNA reads TGTGCCAGCAGCCCTAGCGGGAGGAGCTCCTACGAGCAGTACTTC.

This clone was counted a few times. The chain joins TRBV7-2 to TRBJ1-2; no clear D gene. Germline-derived CDR1 and CDR2 are SGHTA and FQGNSA. Trimming left V 5 bases short and J 8 bases short, with 12 bases between. The CDR3 is 12 amino acids. The CDR3 DNA sequence: TGTGCCAGCAGCCCTACTCAGCGAGGCTACACCTTC. Protein sequence: CASSPTQRGYTF.

This clone appeared a single time. The rearrangement links TRBV9 to TRBJ2-5; D gene ambiguous. V lost 5 bases and J lost 10, with 15 bases in between. The CDR3 is made up of 12 amino acids. Germline CDR1 reads SGDLS; CDR2 reads YYNGEE. CDR3 sequence (DNA): TGTGCCAGCAGTCCTGGATTCTCGATCCAGTACTTC. It codes for CASSPGFSIQYF.

The chain combines TRBV20-1 with TRBJ1-1; D gene ambiguous. This CDR3 spans 11 amino acids. V shed 1 base and J shed 6 bases, with 6 bases lying between them. The V gene's germline CDR1 is DFQATT and CDR2 SNEGSKA (reference sequence). This CDR3 is CSARVEAEAFF. CDR3 nucleotide sequence: TGCAGTGCTAGAGTTGAAGCTGAAGCTTTCTTT.